This T cell receptor beta chain was sequenced in a study of shared clonotypes between healthy human individuals. The CDR3 contains 15 residues. V was trimmed by 0 bases and J by 4 bases, leaving 13 bases between them. The V gene's germline CDR1 is MGHRA and CDR2 YSYEKL. Study-wide points: A limitation of the genetic and exposure-history diversity represented arose from few donors. All-four-donor shared clonotypes had higher generation probabilities than non-shared clonotypes did.

About this clone itself: Its antigen is as yet unknown.

Naive CD8 populations comprised CD45RO-negative cells positively selected for CCR7, excluding terminally differentiated effector memory CD45RA+ cells. Every donor was a Caucasian adult from Nashville, Tennessee. This was a deep-level run. Libraries were prepared by immunoSEQ multiplex PCR; TCRdb keeps only in-frame clonotypes and omits some of them. The data show about 2.2 million clones, around 95% seen once. Sequenced input: naive CD8+ T cells from PBMCs. This TCR derives from a man between 18 and 29 years old in good health. Some clones in this sample may be carry-over from other donors' samples. This rearrangement joins TRBV4-1 to TRBJ2-7; D possibly corresponds to TRBD2 (6 bases). In DNA, the CDR3 is TGCGCCAGCAGCCAAGATTCGGGAGTGATATACGAGCAGTACTTC. It codes for CASSQDSGVIYEQYF.